These 9 T cell receptor beta chains originate from one sample sequenced in a study of neurological immune-mediated disorders. TCRdb independently ran MiXCR on the 5' RACE reads; one entry per CDR3 protein. This sample has about 50,000 distinct CDR3 sequences, with 16% found just once. Source material: PBMCs. These receptors all stem from a man in his sixties in good health.

This clonotype was counted at least ten times. The V call is TRBV20-1, the J call TRBJ1-5; D is possibly TRBD1 (6 bases). The germline V gene encodes CDR1 DFQATT and CDR2 SNEGSKA (reference sequence). This CDR3 region has 16 residues. Trimming pared 0 bases from V and 5 bases from J, leaving 17 bases between. CDR3 region: CSARDLQGDLYQPQHF. CDR3 nucleotides: TGCAGTGCTAGAGATCTACAGGGCGACCTATATCAGCCCCAGCATTTT.

This clonotype occurred many times. V is TRBV29-1 and J is TRBJ2-1, with D uncertain. V lost 5 bases and J 5 bases, leaving 7 bases between the germline ends. The CDR3 has 11 amino acids. The germline gives CDR1 SQVTM, CDR2 ANQGSEA. CDR3: CSVPTNNEQFF. DNA of the CDR3: TGCAGCGTTCCCACAAACAATGAGCAGTTCTTC.

There are many counts of this clonotype. The rearrangement joins TRBV20-1 to TRBJ1-4; TRBD1 aligns across 10 bases. The trim removed 2 bases at V and 8 bases at J, leaving 8 bases unmatched. Germline V lookup: CDR1 DFQATT, CDR2 SNEGSKA (reference sequence). This CDR3 is 15 amino acids long. The CDR3, as DNA: TGCAGTGCTAGAAGCCCCCGGGACAGGGGCGAAAAACTGTTTTTT. This gives the protein CSARSPRDRGEKLFF.

This clonotype was counted at least ten times. This chain joins TRBV5-1 and TRBJ2-7, with TRBD2 matching 12 bases. The CDR3 contains 16 residues. Germline CDR1 is SGHRS and CDR2 is YFSETQ. Germline trimming cut 4 bases from V and 0 bases from J; bases unmatched to any gene: 5. This chain's CDR3 is CASSPPLAGGSYEQYF. For the CDR3, the DNA is TGCGCCAGCAGCCCCCCACTAGCGGGAGGCTCCTACGAGCAGTACTTC.

This clonotype was recorded at least ten times. The chain combines TRBV20-1 with TRBJ2-3; 9 nucleotides match TRBD2. CDR1 and CDR2 from the germline V gene are DFQATT and SNEGSKA (reference sequence). This CDR3 comprises 11 residues. CDR3 in amino acids: CSWTSADTQYF. The CDR3 DNA follows: TGCAGCTGGACTAGCGCAGATACGCAGTATTTT.

The sample holds many counts of this clonotype. The chain employs TRBV12-3 or TRBV12-4 and TRBJ2-5; 10 bases are shared with TRBD2. V shed 5 bases and J 5 bases; nucleotides not matched to a gene: 8. This CDR3 is 15 amino acids long. CDR3 loop: CASSPGEAGGETQYF. The CDR3 DNA follows: TGTGCCAGCAGTCCCGGGGAAGCGGGAGGGGAGACCCAGTACTTC.

J is TRBJ1-4 and V is TRBV2; D is undetermined. There are 14 residues in the CDR3. CDR1 is SNHLY and CDR2 is FYNNEI in the germline V gene. V was clipped by 7 bases and J by 8 bases, with 17 bases between them. CDR3 amino acids: CASTREVGNEKLFF. CDR3 coding DNA: TGTGCCAGCACCCGGGAGGTTGGAAACGAAAAACTGTTTTTT.

This clonotype was detected ten times or more. This chain joins TRBV7-2 and TRBJ2-3; 9 nucleotides align to TRBD2. The V segment lost 3 bases and the J segment 6 bases; nucleotides outside the gene matches: 7. Germline CDR1 reads SGHTA; CDR2 reads FQGNSA. CDR3 length equals 15 residues. The CDR3 nucleotides read TGTGCCAGCAGCTTGACTAGCGGACGGTCGGATACGCAGTATTTT. It yields the protein CASSLTSGRSDTQYF.

There are many counts of this clonotype. The chain joins TRBV5-1 to TRBJ2-1; D might be TRBD1 (5 bases). The CDR3 covers 15 residues. The V and J ends lost 4 bases and 7 bases respectively, with 18 bases between them. CDR1 is SGHRS and CDR2 is YFSETQ in the germline V gene. In DNA, the CDR3 is TGCGCCAGCAGCGCGAACGCAGGGATGGGGAATGAGCAGTTCTTC. As protein: CASSANAGMGNEQFF.